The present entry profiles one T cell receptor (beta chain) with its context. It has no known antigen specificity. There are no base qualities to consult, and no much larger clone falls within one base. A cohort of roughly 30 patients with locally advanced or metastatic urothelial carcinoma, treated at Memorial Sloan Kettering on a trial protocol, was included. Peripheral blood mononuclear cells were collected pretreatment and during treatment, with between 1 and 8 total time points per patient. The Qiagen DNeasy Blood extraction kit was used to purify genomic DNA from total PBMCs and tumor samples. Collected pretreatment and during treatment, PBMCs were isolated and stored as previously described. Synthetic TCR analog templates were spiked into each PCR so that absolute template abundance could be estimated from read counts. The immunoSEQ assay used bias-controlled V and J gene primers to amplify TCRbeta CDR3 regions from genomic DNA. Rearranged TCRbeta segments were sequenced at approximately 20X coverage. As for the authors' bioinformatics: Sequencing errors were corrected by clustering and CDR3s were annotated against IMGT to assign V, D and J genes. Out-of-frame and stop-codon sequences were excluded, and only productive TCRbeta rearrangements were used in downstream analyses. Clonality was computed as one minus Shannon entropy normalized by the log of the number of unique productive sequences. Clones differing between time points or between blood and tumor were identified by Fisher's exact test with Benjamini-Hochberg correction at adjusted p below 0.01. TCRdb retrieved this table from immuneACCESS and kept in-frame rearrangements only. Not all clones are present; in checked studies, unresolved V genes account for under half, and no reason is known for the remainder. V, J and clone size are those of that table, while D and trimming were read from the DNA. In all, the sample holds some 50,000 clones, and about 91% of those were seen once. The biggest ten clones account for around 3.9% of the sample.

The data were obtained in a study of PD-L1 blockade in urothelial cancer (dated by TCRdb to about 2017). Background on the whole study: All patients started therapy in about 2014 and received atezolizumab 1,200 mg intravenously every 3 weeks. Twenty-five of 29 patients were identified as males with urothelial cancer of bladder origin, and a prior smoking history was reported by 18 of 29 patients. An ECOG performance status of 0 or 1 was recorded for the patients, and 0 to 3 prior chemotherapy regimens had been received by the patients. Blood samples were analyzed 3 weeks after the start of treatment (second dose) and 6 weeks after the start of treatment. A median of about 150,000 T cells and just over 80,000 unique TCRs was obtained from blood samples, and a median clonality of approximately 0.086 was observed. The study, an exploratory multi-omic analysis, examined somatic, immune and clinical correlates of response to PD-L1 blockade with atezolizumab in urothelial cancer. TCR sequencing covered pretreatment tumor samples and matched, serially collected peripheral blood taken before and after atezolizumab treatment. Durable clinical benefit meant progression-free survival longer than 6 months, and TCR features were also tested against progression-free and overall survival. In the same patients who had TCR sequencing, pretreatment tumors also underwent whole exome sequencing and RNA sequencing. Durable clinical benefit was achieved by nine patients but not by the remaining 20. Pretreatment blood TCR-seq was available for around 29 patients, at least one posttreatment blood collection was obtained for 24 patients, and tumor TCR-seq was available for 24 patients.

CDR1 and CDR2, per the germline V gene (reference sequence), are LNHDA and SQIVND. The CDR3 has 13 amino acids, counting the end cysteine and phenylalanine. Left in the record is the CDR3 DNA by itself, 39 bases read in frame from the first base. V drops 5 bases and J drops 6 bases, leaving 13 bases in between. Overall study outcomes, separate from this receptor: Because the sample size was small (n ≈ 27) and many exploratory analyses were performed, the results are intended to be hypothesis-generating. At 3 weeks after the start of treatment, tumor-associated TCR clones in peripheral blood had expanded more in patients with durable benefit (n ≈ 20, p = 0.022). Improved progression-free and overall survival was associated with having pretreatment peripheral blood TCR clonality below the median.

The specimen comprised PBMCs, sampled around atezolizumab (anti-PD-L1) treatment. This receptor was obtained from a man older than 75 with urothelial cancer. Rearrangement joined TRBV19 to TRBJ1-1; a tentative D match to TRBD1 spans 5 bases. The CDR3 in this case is CASSARGSAEAFF. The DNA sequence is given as TGTGCCAGTAGTGCACGGGGGAGCGCTGAAGCTTTCTTT.